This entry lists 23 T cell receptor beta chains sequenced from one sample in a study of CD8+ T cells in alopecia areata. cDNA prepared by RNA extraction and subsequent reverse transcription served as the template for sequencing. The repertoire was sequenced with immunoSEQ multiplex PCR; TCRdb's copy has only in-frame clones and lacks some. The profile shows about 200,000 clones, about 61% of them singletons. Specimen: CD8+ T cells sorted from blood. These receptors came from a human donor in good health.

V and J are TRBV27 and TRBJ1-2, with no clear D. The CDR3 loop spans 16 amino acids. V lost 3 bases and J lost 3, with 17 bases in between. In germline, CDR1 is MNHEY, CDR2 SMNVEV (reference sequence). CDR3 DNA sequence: TGTGCCAGCAGTTTTGATTATTCGGCAGGAGACTATGGCTACACCTTC. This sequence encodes CASSFDYSAGDYGYTF.

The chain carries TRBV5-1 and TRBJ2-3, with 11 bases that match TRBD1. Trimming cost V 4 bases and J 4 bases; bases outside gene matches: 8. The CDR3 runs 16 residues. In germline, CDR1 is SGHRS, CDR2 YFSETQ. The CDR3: CASSPRTGGMSDTQYF. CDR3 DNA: TGCGCCAGCAGCCCGAGGACAGGGGGCATGTCAGATACGCAGTATTTT.

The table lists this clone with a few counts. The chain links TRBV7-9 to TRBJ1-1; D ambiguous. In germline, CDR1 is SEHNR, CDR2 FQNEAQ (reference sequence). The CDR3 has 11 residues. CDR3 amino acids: CTPLGNTEAFF. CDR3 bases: TGTACCCCCTTGGGGAACACTGAAGCTTTCTTT.

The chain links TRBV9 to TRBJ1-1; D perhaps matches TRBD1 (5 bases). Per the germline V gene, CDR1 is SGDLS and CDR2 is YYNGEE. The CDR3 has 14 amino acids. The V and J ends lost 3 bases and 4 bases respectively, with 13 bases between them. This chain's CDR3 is CASSEGRGFTEAFF. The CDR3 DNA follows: TGTGCCAGCAGCGAGGGTCGGGGGTTCACTGAAGCTTTCTTT.

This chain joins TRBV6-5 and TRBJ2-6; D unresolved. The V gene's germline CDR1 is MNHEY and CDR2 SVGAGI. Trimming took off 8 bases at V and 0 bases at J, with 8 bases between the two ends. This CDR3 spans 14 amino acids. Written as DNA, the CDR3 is TGTGCCAGCGCCCGGAGCTCTGGGGCCAACGTCCTGACTTTC. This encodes CASARSSGANVLTF.

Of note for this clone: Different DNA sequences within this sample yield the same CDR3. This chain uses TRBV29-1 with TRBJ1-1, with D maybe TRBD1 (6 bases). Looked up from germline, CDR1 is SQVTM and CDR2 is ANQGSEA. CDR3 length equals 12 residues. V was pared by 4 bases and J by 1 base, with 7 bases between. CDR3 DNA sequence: TGCAGCGTTGCGGGGGCGAACACTGAAGCTTTCTTT. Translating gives CSVAGANTEAFF.

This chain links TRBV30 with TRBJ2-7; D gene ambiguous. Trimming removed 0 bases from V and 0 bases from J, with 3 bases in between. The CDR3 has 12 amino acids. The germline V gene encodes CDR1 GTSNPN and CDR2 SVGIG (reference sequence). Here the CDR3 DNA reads TGTGCCTGGAGTGTACCCTCCTACGAGCAGTACTTC. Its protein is CAWSVPSYEQYF.

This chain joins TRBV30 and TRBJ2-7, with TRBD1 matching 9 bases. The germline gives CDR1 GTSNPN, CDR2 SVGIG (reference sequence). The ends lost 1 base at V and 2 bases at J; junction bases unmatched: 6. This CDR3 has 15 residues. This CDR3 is CAWSGPGTGPYEQYF. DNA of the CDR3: TGTGCCTGGAGTGGACCCGGGACAGGGCCCTACGAGCAGTACTTC.

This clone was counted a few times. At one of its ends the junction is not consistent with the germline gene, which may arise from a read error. The CDR3 protein is CASSLTQGANSEAFF. The CDR3 nucleotides are TGTGCCAGTAGTCTCACACAGGGGGCGAACTCTGAAGCTTTCTTT. The V gene is TRBV19, the J gene TRBJ1-1, with 9 bases aligning to TRBD1. This CDR3 comprises 15 residues. Germline CDR1 is LNHDA and CDR2 is SQIVND (reference sequence).

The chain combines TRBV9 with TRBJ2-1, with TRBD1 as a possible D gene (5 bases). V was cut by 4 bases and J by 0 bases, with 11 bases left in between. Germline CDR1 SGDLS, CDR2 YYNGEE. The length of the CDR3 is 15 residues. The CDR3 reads CASSIGASSYNEQFF. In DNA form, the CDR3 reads TGTGCCAGCAGCATTGGGGCAAGCTCCTACAATGAGCAGTTCTTC.

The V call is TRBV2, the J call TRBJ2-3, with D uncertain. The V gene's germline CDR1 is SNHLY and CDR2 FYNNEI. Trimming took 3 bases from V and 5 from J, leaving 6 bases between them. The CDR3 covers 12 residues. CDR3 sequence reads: CASSDVRDTQYF. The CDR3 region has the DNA TGTGCCAGCAGTGACGTCCGAGATACGCAGTATTTT.

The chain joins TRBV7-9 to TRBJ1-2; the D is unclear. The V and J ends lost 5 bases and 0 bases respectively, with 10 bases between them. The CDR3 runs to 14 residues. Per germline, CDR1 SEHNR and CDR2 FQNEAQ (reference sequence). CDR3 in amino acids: CASSHPGANYGYTF. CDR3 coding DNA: TGTGCCAGCAGCCATCCGGGAGCTAACTATGGCTACACCTTC.

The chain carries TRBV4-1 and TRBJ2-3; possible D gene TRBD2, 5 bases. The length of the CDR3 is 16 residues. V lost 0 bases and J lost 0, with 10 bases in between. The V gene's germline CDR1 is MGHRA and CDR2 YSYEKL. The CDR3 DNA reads TGCGCCAGCAGCCAAGATATGGGAGCTAGCACAGATACGCAGTATTTT. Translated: CASSQDMGASTDTQYF.

The DNA of the CDR3 is TGTGCCTGGAGTGCCTCAGGGGCCGAGCAGTACTTC. Its protein product is CAWSASGAEQYF. The chain combines TRBV30 with TRBJ2-7; a possible D gene is TRBD1 (6 bases). V was shortened by 1 base and J by 6 bases, with 10 bases between the two germline ends. The germline V gene has CDR1 GTSNPN and CDR2 SVGIG (reference sequence). CDR3 length: 12 residues.

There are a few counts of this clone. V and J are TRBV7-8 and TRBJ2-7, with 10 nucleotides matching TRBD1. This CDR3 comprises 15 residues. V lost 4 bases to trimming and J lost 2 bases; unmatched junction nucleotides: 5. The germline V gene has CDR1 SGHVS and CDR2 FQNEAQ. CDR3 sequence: CASSSRTGGTYEQYF. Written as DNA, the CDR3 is TGTGCCAGCAGCTCCCGGACAGGGGGAACCTACGAGCAGTACTTC.

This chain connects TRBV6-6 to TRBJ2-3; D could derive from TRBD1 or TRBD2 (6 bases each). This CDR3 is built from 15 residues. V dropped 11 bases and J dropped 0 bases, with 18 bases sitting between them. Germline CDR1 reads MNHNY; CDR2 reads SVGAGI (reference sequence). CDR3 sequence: CAVVGGPVSTDTQYF. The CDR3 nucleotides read TGTGCCGTGGTCGGGGGCCCCGTAAGCACAGATACGCAGTATTTT.

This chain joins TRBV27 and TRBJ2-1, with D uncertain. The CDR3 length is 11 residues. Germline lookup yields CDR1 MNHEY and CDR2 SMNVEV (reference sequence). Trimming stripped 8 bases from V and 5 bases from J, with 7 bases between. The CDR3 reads CASQSDNEQFF. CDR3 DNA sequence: TGTGCCAGCCAATCAGACAATGAGCAGTTCTTC.

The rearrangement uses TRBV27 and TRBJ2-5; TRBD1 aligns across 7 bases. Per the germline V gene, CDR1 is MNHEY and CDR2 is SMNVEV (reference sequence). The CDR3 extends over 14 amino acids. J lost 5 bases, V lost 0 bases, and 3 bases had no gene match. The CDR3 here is CASSLSGGGETQYF. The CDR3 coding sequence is TGTGCCAGCAGTTTATCAGGGGGCGGGGAGACCCAGTACTTC.

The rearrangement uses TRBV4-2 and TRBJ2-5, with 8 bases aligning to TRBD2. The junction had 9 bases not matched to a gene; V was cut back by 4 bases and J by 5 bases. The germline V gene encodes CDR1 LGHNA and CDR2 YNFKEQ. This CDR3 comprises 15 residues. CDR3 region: CASSPIAGYGETQYF. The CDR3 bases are TGTGCCAGCAGCCCTATAGCGGGGTACGGGGAGACCCAGTACTTC.

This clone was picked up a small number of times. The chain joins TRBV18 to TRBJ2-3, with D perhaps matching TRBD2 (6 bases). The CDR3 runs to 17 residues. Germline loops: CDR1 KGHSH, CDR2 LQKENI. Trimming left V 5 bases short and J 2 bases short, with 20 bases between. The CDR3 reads CASSAEGLPTLTDTQYF. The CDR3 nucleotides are TGTGCCAGCTCAGCAGAAGGACTACCCACACTCACAGATACGCAGTATTTT.

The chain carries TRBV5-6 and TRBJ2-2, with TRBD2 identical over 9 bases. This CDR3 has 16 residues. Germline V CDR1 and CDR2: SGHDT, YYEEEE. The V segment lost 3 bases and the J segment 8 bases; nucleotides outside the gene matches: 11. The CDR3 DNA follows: TGTGCCAGCAGCTCGGACAGCGCGGGAGGGGAGGGGGAGCTGTTTTTT. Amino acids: CASSSDSAGGEGELFF.

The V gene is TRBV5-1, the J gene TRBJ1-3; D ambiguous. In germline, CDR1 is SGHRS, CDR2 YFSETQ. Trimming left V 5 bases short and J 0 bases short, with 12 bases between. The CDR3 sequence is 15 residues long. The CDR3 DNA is TGCGCCAGCAGGGATACAGAGTACTCTGGAAACACCATATATTTT. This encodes CASRDTEYSGNTIYF.

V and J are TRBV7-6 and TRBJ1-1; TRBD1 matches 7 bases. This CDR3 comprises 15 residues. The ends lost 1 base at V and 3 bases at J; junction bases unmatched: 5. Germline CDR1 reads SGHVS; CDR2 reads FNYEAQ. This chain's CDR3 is CASSLGATGDTEAFF. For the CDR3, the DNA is TGTGCCAGCAGCTTAGGGGCCACAGGGGACACTGAAGCTTTCTTT.